These 14 T cell receptor beta chains were sequenced from one sample in a study of blood T cell repertoires in COVID-19. Generated by immunoSEQ multiplex PCR, the TCRdb table keeps only in-frame clones and is missing some. The sample holds 60,000 to 65,000 clones, around 76% seen once. Sequenced input: peripheral blood. The receptor set was obtained from a human donor in a cohort sampled during active COVID-19.

The gene calls are TRBV7-2 and TRBJ1-4; possible D gene TRBD1, 5 bases. The V and J ends lost 6 bases and 0 bases respectively, with 11 bases between them. Per germline, CDR1 SGHTA and CDR2 FQGNSA. The length of the CDR3 is 15 residues. The CDR3 nucleotides read TGTGCCAGCAGTCCAACGGGGGCAACTAATGAAAAACTGTTTTTT. Translated, it gives CASSPTGATNEKLFF.

J is TRBJ2-4 and V is TRBV3-1 (or the pseudogene TRBV3-2); possible D gene TRBD1, 6 bases. The V gene lost 2 bases and the J gene lost 6 bases, with 11 bases spanning the gap. This CDR3 is built from 14 residues. CDR1 and CDR2 from the germline V gene are LGHDT and YNNKEL (reference sequence). CDR3 in amino acids: CASSQNRDGNIQYF. DNA of the CDR3: TGTGCCAGCAGCCAAAACAGGGACGGAAACATTCAGTACTTC.

The V call is TRBV30, the J call TRBJ2-3; tentative D call: TRBD1 (5 bases). The CDR3 sequence is 15 residues long. Germline CDR1 and CDR2: GTSNPN and SVGIG (reference sequence). The germline V and J ends were trimmed by 1 base and 1 base, with 12 bases remaining between them. The CDR3 DNA reads TGTGCCTGGAGTGAGGGTGGGGCTGGCACAGATACGCAGTATTTT. Its protein product is CAWSEGGAGTDTQYF.

The genes are TRBV6-1 and TRBJ1-6; 8 bases agree with TRBD1. The V segment lost 2 bases and the J segment 9 bases; nucleotides outside the gene matches: 3. The CDR3 sequence is 14 residues long. Germline V CDR1 and CDR2: MNHNS, SASEGT. The CDR3 is CASSELQGGSPLHF. The CDR3 region has the DNA TGTGCCAGCAGTGAACTACAGGGGGGTTCACCCCTCCACTTT.

The J gene is TRBJ2-5, the V gene TRBV4-1; D not resolved. The CDR3 contains 17 residues. V lost 0 bases and J 2 bases, leaving 16 bases between the germline ends. In germline, CDR1 is MGHRA, CDR2 YSYEKL. The CDR3, as DNA: TGCGCCAGCAGCCAAGATATAGGTTGGGCATTACAAGAGACCCAGTACTTC. This encodes CASSQDIGWALQETQYF.

The rearrangement joins TRBV2 to TRBJ1-6; tentative D call: TRBD1 (5 bases). This CDR3 contains 15 residues. Germline V lookup: CDR1 SNHLY, CDR2 FYNNEI. V was shortened by 6 bases and J by 7 bases, with 16 bases between the two germline ends. CDR3 sequence (DNA): TGTGCCAGCAGCTCCTCTATGACAGAGAATTCACCCCTCCACTTT. Translated: CASSSSMTENSPLHF.

The CDR3 protein is CASSVFRGRLEAGNEQFF. The CDR3, as DNA: TGTGCCAGCAGTGTGTTTCGGGGGAGACTCGAAGCGGGCAATGAGCAGTTCTTC. The chain links TRBV6-1 to TRBJ2-1, with a possible D match to TRBD2 (6 bases). V lost 4 bases, J lost 6 bases, and 25 bases lay in between. CDR3 size: 18 residues. The V gene's germline CDR1 is MNHNS and CDR2 SASEGT.

This clone is a singleton in its sample. The chain joins TRBV2 to TRBJ1-1; a possible D gene is TRBD1 (6 bases). The germline V gene has CDR1 SNHLY and CDR2 FYNNEI. The CDR3 has 13 amino acids. Trimming cost V 8 bases and J 6 bases, with 16 bases left between them. CDR3 DNA sequence: TGTGCCAGCCGGACAGCGGTTCTCGCTGAAGCTTTCTTT. Translating gives CASRTAVLAEAFF.

The V gene is TRBV30, the J gene TRBJ1-4; possible D gene TRBD1, 5 bases. V was pared by 1 base and J by 0 bases, with 9 bases between. Germline loops: CDR1 GTSNPN, CDR2 SVGIG (reference sequence). The CDR3 runs 15 residues. The CDR3 bases are TGTGCCTGGAGTGGGGGCAGGACAACTAATGAAAAACTGTTTTTT. Amino acids: CAWSGGRTTNEKLFF.

This clone was seen only once. The J gene is TRBJ2-4, the V gene TRBV7-2; possibly TRBD2 for D (5 bases). Germline lookup yields CDR1 SGHTA and CDR2 FQGNSA. Trimming removed 0 bases at V and 6 bases at J, with 9 bases between. The CDR3 totals 14 residues. The CDR3 region is CASSLAPGSNIQYF. CDR3 coding DNA: TGTGCCAGCAGCTTAGCGCCGGGATCAAACATTCAGTACTTC.

This rearrangement joins TRBV11-3 to TRBJ2-2; 13 bases fit TRBD2. Germline loops: CDR1 SGHNT, CDR2 YENEEA. This CDR3 is built from 16 residues. Trimming cost V 1 base and J 4 bases; bases outside gene matches: 0. CDR3 in amino acids: CASSLGLAGGTGELFF. CDR3 DNA: TGTGCCAGCAGCTTAGGACTAGCGGGGGGCACCGGGGAGCTGTTTTTT.

V usage is TRBV6-1 and J usage is TRBJ1-2; D perhaps matches TRBD1 (5 bases). The CDR3 sequence is 13 residues long. The V gene lost 2 bases and the J gene lost 8 bases, with 12 bases spanning the gap. Germline-derived CDR1 and CDR2 are MNHNS and SASEGT. The CDR3 DNA reads TGTGCCAGCAGTGAATCTTGGGGGGTCGGCTACACCTTC. Its translation: CASSESWGVGYTF.

The V call is TRBV4-3, the J call TRBJ1-1; 7 bases are a match to TRBD1. CDR1 is LGHNA, CDR2 YSLEER, per germline. CDR3 length equals 15 residues. After removal of 3 bases from V and 0 bases from J, the junction contained 4 bases not matched to a gene. CDR3 in amino acids: CASSQTTGLNTEAFF. The CDR3, as DNA: TGCGCCAGCAGCCAGACGACAGGGTTGAACACTGAAGCTTTCTTT.

The chain uses TRBV10-3 and TRBJ2-3, with D possibly TRBD2 on 6 matching bases. Looked up from germline, CDR1 is ENHRY and CDR2 is SYGVKD. CDR3 length: 14 amino acids. Trimming pared 3 bases from V and 1 base from J, leaving 8 bases between. CDR3 bases: TGTGCCATCAGTGAAGGCGGGGGCACAGATACGCAGTATTTT. It codes for CAISEGGGTDTQYF.